The 16 T cell receptor beta chains below all came from one sample that was sequenced in a study of blood T cell repertoires in COVID-19. Clones were sequenced by immunoSEQ multiplex PCR, and TCRdb holds only the in-frame ones, with some missing. In the table there are approximately 250,000 clones, around 88% of which are singletons. The sample taken for sequencing was PBMCs or T cells enriched from blood (not recorded which). The receptors originated from a woman between 40 and 55 years old with acute COVID-19.

About this clone: Different DNA sequences within this sample yield the same CDR3. The rearrangement links TRBV5-4 to TRBJ2-5; D is possibly TRBD2 (5 bases). Germline CDR1 SGHNT, CDR2 YYREEE (reference sequence). The CDR3 sequence is 15 residues long. Trimming left V 1 base short and J 5 bases short, with 15 bases between. The CDR3 here is CASSLTSGSRETQYF. The CDR3 region has the DNA TGTGCCAGCAGCTTGACTAGTGGTTCGAGGGAGACCCAGTACTTC.

The genes are TRBV12-3 or TRBV12-4 and TRBJ1-1; TRBD1 matches 7 bases. V was clipped by 6 bases and J by 8 bases; unmatched bases: 3. The CDR3 extends over 11 amino acids. The CDR3 region has the DNA TGTGCCAGCAGCTTGGACAGGGAAGCTTTCTTT. Translated: CASSLDREAFF.

V is TRBV7-9 and J is TRBJ1-4; D remains ambiguous. The germline V gene has CDR1 SEHNR and CDR2 FQNEAQ (reference sequence). V lost 5 bases and J 5 bases, leaving 18 bases between the germline ends. CDR3 length: 16 residues. For the CDR3, the DNA is TGTGCCAGCAGCCCCCAAAAACGGGTACTGAATGAAAAACTGTTTTTT. Protein product: CASSPQKRVLNEKLFF.

The rearrangement joins TRBV19 to TRBJ1-4; D perhaps matches TRBD1 (6 bases). Germline V gives CDR1 LNHDA, CDR2 SQIVND (reference sequence). The CDR3 is made up of 15 amino acids. V dropped 7 bases and J dropped 6 bases, with 18 bases sitting between them. The CDR3 region is CASKGDTLSHEKLFF. The DNA of the CDR3 is TGTGCCAGTAAGGGGGACACCCTGTCGCATGAAAAACTGTTTTTT.

The V call is TRBV4-3, the J call TRBJ1-4; 10 nucleotides align to TRBD1. Trimming took 3 bases from V and 7 from J; bases not matched to a gene: 2. CDR1 and CDR2 from the germline V gene are LGHNA and YSLEER. This CDR3 region has 14 residues. The CDR3 DNA reads as TGCGCCAGCAGCCAGGGACAGGGGAGTGAAAAACTGTTTTTT. Protein: CASSQGQGSEKLFF.

The chain combines TRBV29-1 with TRBJ2-5; TRBD1 might be the D (6 bases). Deletions cut 7 bases from V and 1 base from J, with 10 bases between. CDR1 is SQVTM and CDR2 is ANQGSEA in the germline V gene. The CDR3 consists of 12 residues. CDR3 in amino acids: CSARTVQETQYF. CDR3 bases: TGCAGCGCACGGACAGTCCAAGAGACCCAGTACTTC.

The genes are TRBV7-9 and TRBJ2-5; 8 bases fit TRBD1. Per the germline V gene, CDR1 is SEHNR and CDR2 is FQNEAQ (reference sequence). The CDR3 length is 15 residues. After removal of 0 bases from V and 2 bases from J, the junction contained 2 bases not matched to a gene. In DNA form, the CDR3 reads TGTGCCAGCAGCTTAGCCCGGACAGGGCAAGAGACCCAGTACTTC. Translating it yields CASSLARTGQETQYF.

This clone was found once. The chain recombines TRBV3-1 (or the pseudogene TRBV3-2) with TRBJ1-5; D is unclear. The CDR3 sequence is 16 residues long. Between the trimmed V and J ends, which lost 4 bases and 0 bases, there was a span of 13 bases. The V gene's germline CDR1 is LGHDT and CDR2 YNNKEL (reference sequence). The CDR3, as DNA: TGTGCCAGCAGCCCGGAGGCAGACTATAGCAATCAGCCCCAGCATTTT. As protein: CASSPEADYSNQPQHF.

CDR3 sequence (DNA): TGTGCCAGCAGCCCCGTTAGGGAGATGAACACTGAAGCTTTCTTT. Its translation is CASSPVREMNTEAFF. The rearrangement uses TRBV7-9 and TRBJ1-1; no firm D call. The ends were cut back, 5 bases at V and 0 bases at J, with 13 bases in the middle. The germline V gene has CDR1 SEHNR and CDR2 FQNEAQ (reference sequence). The length of the CDR3 is 15 residues.

The CDR3 loop reads CASSFPGTSSYEQYF. The CDR3 DNA sequence: TGTGCCAGCAGCTTCCCCGGGACAAGCTCCTACGAGCAGTACTTC. The chain combines TRBV3-1 (or the pseudogene TRBV3-2) with TRBJ2-7; a weak D match, TRBD1 (6 bases). The CDR3 has 15 residues. V was clipped by 5 bases and J by 0 bases, with 14 bases between them. CDR1 is LGHDT and CDR2 is YNNKEL in the germline V gene (reference sequence).

The gene calls are TRBV27 and TRBJ1-1; D is ambiguous. V gave up 3 bases and J gave up 5 bases, with 10 bases separating them. The CDR3 is 13 amino acids. Germline CDR1 reads MNHEY; CDR2 reads SMNVEV (reference sequence). CDR3 loop: CASSLSGGTEAFF. CDR3 nucleotides: TGTGCCAGCAGTTTGTCCGGAGGGACTGAAGCTTTCTTT.

The chain links TRBV4-1 to TRBJ1-3, with 7 nucleotides matching TRBD1. Germline values: CDR1 MGHRA, CDR2 YSYEKL. Trimming took 4 bases from V and 8 from J; bases not matched to a gene: 11. The CDR3 runs to 15 residues. CDR3 amino acids: CASSLRDSQWDTIYF. The CDR3 DNA reads as TGCGCCAGCAGCCTTCGGGACAGCCAATGGGACACCATATATTTT.

The chain links TRBV27 to TRBJ1-4; D perhaps matches TRBD1 (5 bases). Germline CDR1 reads MNHEY; CDR2 reads SMNVEV (reference sequence). The CDR3 runs to 13 residues. V was clipped by 6 bases and J by 8 bases, with 13 bases between them. CDR3: CASSRPGLEKLFF. As DNA, the CDR3 is TGTGCCAGCAGCCGTCCGGGACTCGAAAAACTGTTTTTT.

The DNA of the CDR3 is TGTGCCAGTAGTATCACTAGCGGGAGCACAGATACGCAGTATTTT. As protein: CASSITSGSTDTQYF. The chain uses TRBV19 and TRBJ2-3; 9 bases align to TRBD2. This CDR3 has 15 amino acids. Germline V gives CDR1 LNHDA, CDR2 SQIVND (reference sequence). With V trimmed by 3 bases and J by 0 bases, 1 base remained unmatched.

The chain is built from TRBV10-3 and TRBJ1-1; D is unclear. Deletions cut 4 bases from V and 4 bases from J, with 10 bases between. Germline-derived CDR1 and CDR2 are ENHRY and SYGVKD. CDR3 size: 13 residues. The CDR3 coding sequence is TGTGCCATCAGTGGGACGGGGAGCACTGAAGCTTTCTTT. Amino acid sequence: CAISGTGSTEAFF.

The chain recombines TRBV30 with TRBJ1-3; the D is unclear. V was cut by 2 bases and J by 4 bases, with 18 bases left in between. Germline values: CDR1 GTSNPN, CDR2 SVGIG (reference sequence). CDR3 length equals 16 residues. In DNA, the CDR3 is TGTGCCTGGAGTCCCCCCCCGGGGAGTGGAGGAAACACCATATATTTT. This encodes CAWSPPPGSGGNTIYF.